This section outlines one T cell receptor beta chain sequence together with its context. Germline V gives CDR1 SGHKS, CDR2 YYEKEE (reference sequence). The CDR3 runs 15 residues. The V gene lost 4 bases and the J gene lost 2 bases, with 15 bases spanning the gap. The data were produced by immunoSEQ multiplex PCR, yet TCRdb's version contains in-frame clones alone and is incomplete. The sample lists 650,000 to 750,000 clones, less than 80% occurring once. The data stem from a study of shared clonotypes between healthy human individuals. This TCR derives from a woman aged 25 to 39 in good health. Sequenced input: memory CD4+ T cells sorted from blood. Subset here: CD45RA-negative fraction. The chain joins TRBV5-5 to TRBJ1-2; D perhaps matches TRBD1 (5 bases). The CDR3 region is CASSLRGRPNYGYTF. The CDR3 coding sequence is TGTGCCAGCAGCCTCCGGGGGAGGCCCAACTATGGCTACACCTTC.